This T cell receptor (beta chain) was found in a study of CD8+ T cells in alopecia areata. Overall study findings and caveats: As there was one nonresponder, how baseline CD8+ expansion relates to response remains uncertain. The study also sequences resident alphabeta T cells of normal skin in scalp samples. Across lesional scalp, and particularly alopecia totalis/universalis, clonality surpassed that of normal scalp.

As to treatment: oral pan-JAK inhibitor, 5-10 mg twice daily. Details on this clone: Its antigen is as yet unknown.

As the sequencing template, cDNA was produced by extracting RNA and reverse transcribing it. Libraries were prepared by immunoSEQ multiplex PCR; TCRdb keeps only in-frame clonotypes and omits some of them. Among around 60,000 clones listed, approximately 44% were seen once. The ends lost 5 bases at V and 8 bases at J; junction bases unmatched: 8. Germline V gene lookup returns CDR1 MNHEY and CDR2 SMNVEV (reference sequence). CDR3 length equals 15 residues. The sample consisted of CD8+ T cells sorted from blood, taken around week 37, from a patient treated with tofacitinib. The J gene is TRBJ2-1, the V gene TRBV27; 11 nucleotides agree with TRBD2. This sequence was found in a human donor with alopecia areata. The CDR3 DNA is TGTGCCAGCAGTAAAACTAGCGGGAGTTCACATGAGCAGTTCTTC. The encoded protein is CASSKTSGSSHEQFF.